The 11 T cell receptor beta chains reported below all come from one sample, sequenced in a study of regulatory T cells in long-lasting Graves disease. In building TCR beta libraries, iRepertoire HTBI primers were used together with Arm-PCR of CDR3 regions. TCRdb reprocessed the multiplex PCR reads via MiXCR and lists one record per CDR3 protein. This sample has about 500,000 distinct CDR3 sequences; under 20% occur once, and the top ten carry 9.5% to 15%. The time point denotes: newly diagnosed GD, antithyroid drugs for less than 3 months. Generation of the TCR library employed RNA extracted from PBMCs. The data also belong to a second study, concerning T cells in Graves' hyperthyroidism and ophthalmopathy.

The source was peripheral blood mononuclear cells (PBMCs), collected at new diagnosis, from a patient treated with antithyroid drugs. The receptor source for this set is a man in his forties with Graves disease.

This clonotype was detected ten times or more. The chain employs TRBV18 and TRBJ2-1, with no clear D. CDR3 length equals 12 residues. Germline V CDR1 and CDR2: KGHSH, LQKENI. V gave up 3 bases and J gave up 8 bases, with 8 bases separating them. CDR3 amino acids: CASSPGVDEQFF. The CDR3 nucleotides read TGTGCCAGCTCACCCGGCGTCGATGAGCAGTTCTTC.

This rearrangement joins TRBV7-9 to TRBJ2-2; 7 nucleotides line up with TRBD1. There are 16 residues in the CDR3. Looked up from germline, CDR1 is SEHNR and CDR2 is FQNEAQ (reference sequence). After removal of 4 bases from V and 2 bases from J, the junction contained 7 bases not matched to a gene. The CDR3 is CASSSVRTGNTGELFF. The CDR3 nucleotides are TGTGCCAGCAGCTCCGTTCGGACAGGAAACACCGGGGAGCTGTTTTTT.

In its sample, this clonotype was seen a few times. The CDR3 bases are TGCGCCAGCCGACAGGGGGCCGGGAGGGCCTGGGAGCAGTACTTC. This encodes CASRQGAGRAWEQYF. The V gene is TRBV5-1, the J gene TRBJ2-7; the match to TRBD1 covers 10 bases. V lost 7 bases, J lost 7 bases, and 14 bases stayed unmatched. The CDR3 consists of 15 residues. Germline V gives CDR1 SGHRS, CDR2 YFSETQ.

Here the CDR3 DNA reads TGCAGTGCTAGAGATCTGCCAGGCGAATACTATGGCTACACCTTC. As protein: CSARDLPGEYYGYTF. The chain is built from TRBV20-1 and TRBJ1-2; D not resolved. CDR1 and CDR2 from the germline V gene are DFQATT and SNEGSKA (reference sequence). Trimming pared 0 bases from V and 3 bases from J, leaving 14 bases between. The CDR3 sequence is 15 residues long.

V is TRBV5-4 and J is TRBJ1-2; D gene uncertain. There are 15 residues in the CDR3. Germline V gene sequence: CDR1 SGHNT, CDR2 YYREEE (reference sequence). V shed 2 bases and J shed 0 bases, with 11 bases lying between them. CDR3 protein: CASSFMDGANYGYTF. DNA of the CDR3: TGTGCCAGCAGCTTTATGGACGGAGCTAACTATGGCTACACCTTC.

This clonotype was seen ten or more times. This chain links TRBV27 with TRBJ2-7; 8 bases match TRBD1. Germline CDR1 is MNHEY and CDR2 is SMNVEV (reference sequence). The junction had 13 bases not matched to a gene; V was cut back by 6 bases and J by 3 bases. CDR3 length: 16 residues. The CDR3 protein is CASSPPRGTGDYEQYF. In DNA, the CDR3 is TGTGCCAGCAGCCCGCCCCGCGGGACAGGCGACTACGAGCAGTACTTC.

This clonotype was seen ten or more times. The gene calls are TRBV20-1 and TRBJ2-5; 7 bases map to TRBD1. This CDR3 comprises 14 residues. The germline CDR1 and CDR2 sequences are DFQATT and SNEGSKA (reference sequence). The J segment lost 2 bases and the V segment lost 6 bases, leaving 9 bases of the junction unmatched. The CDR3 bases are TGCAGTGCCACACCGGGACAGATACAAGAGACCCAGTACTTC. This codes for CSATPGQIQETQYF.

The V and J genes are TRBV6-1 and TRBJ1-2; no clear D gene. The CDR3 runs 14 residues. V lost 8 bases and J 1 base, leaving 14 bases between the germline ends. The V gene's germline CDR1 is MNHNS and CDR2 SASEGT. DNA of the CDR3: TGTGCCAGCCGGCCGGGTGGCGTTAACTATGGCTACACCTTC. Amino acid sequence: CASRPGGVNYGYTF.

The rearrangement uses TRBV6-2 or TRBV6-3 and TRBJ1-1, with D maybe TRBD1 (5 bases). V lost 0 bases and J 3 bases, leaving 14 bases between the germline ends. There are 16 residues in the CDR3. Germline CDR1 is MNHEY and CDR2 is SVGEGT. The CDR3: CASSYSLGVLHTEAFF. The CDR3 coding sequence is TGTGCCAGCAGTTACTCACTAGGGGTCCTCCACACTGAAGCTTTCTTT.

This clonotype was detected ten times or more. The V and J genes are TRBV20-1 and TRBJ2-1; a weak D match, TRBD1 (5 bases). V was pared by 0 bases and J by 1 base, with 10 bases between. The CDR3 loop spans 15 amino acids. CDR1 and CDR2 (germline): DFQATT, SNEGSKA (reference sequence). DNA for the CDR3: TGCAGTGCTAGAGATGTGGACATGTCCTACAATGAGCAGTTCTTC. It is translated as CSARDVDMSYNEQFF.

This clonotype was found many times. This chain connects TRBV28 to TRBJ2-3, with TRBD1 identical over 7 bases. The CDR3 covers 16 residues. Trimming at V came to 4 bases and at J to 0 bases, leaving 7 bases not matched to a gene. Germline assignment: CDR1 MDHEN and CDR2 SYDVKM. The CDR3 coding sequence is TGTGCCAGCAGTTCGCAGGGACAGTCTAGCACAGATACGCAGTATTTT. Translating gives CASSSQGQSSTDTQYF.